Each of the 7 T cell receptor beta chains below was sequenced from the same sample in a study of blood T cell repertoires in COVID-19. Generated by immunoSEQ multiplex PCR, the TCRdb table keeps only in-frame clones and is missing some. The sample shows about 150,000 clones, around nine tenths of them seen only once. Sequences were obtained from peripheral blood. These receptor sequences come from a human donor in a cohort sampled during active COVID-19.

This sequence joins TRBV27 and TRBJ2-2; 8 bases align to TRBD2. This CDR3 has 15 amino acids. The V and J ends lost 4 bases and 5 bases, in that order; junction bases with no gene match: 6. Germline values: CDR1 MNHEY, CDR2 SMNVEV (reference sequence). The CDR3 coding sequence is TGTGCCAGCAGTTCAGCCGGGGGGGCGACCGGGGAGCTGTTTTTT. The encoded protein is CASSSAGGATGELFF.

The V and J genes are TRBV19 and TRBJ2-7, with TRBD2 as a possible D gene (7 bases). Trimming pared 2 bases from V and 0 bases from J, leaving 11 bases between. The CDR3 extends over 15 amino acids. CDR1 and CDR2 (germline): LNHDA, SQIVND (reference sequence). CDR3 sequence (DNA): TGTGCCAGTAGTATAAGGGGGGGCGACTCCTACGAGCAGTACTTC. Translation: CASSIRGGDSYEQYF. Complete variable domain (other parts from reference TRBV19 and TRBJ2-7): DGGITQSPKYLFRKEGQNVTLSCEQNLNHDAMYWYRQDPGQGLRLIYYSQIVNDFQKGDIAEGYSVSREKKESFPLTVTSAQKNPTAFYLCASSIRGGDSYEQYFGPGTRLTVT.

V and J are TRBV19 and TRBJ2-5; a possible D gene is TRBD1 (5 bases). Trimming shortened V by 4 bases and J by 1 base, and 7 bases separated the two germline ends. Germline values: CDR1 LNHDA, CDR2 SQIVND (reference sequence). CDR3 length equals 13 residues. CDR3 in amino acids: CASSTGPQETQYF. The CDR3 DNA sequence: TGTGCCAGTAGTACAGGGCCCCAAGAGACCCAGTACTTC.

This clone has only a few counts. The V call is TRBV5-4, the J call TRBJ1-4, with a tentative D call TRBD1 (6 bases). With 0 bases removed from V and 8 bases from J, the gap between germline ends came to 14 bases. Per the germline V gene, CDR1 is SGHNT and CDR2 is YYREEE (reference sequence). This CDR3 has 15 residues. CDR3 protein: CASSLDRGIREKLFF. The CDR3 coding sequence is TGTGCCAGCAGCTTGGATAGGGGGATCAGGGAAAAACTGTTTTTT.

The chain carries TRBV6-5 and TRBJ1-6; 7 bases line up with TRBD1. In germline, CDR1 is MNHEY, CDR2 SVGAGI. This CDR3 has 14 residues. The V segment lost 6 bases and the J segment 8 bases; nucleotides outside the gene matches: 7. Here the CDR3 reads CASSYGTAYSPLHF. The CDR3 coding sequence is TGTGCCAGCAGCTATGGGACAGCTTATTCACCCCTCCACTTT.

The rearrangement links TRBV18 to TRBJ1-4; D gene unclear. The V gene lost 3 bases and the J gene lost 5 bases, with 16 bases spanning the gap. CDR1 KGHSH and CDR2 LQKENI come from the germline V gene. The length of the CDR3 is 16 residues. The CDR3 reads CASSPFVFGSNEKLFF. DNA for the CDR3: TGTGCCAGCTCACCGTTTGTTTTCGGTAGCAATGAAAAACTGTTTTTT.

The chain is built from TRBV12-3 or TRBV12-4 and TRBJ1-5, with D perhaps matching TRBD1 (5 bases). Trimming took 6 bases from V and 5 from J, leaving 11 bases between them. The CDR3 spans 13 residues. CDR3 DNA: TGTGCCAGCAGCAGACAGCTAGATCAGCCCCAGCATTTT. Translation gives CASSRQLDQPQHF.